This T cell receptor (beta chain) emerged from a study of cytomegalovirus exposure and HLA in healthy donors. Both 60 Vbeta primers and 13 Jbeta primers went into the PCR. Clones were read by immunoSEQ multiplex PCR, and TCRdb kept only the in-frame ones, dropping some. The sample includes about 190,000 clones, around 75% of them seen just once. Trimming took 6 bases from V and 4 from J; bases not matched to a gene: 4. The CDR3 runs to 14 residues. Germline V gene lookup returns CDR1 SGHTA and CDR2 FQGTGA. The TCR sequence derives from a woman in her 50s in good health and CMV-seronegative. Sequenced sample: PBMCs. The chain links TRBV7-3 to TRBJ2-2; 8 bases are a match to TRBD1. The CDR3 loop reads CASRPDRATGELFF. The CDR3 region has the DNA TGTGCCAGCAGACCGGACAGGGCCACCGGGGAGCTGTTTTTT.